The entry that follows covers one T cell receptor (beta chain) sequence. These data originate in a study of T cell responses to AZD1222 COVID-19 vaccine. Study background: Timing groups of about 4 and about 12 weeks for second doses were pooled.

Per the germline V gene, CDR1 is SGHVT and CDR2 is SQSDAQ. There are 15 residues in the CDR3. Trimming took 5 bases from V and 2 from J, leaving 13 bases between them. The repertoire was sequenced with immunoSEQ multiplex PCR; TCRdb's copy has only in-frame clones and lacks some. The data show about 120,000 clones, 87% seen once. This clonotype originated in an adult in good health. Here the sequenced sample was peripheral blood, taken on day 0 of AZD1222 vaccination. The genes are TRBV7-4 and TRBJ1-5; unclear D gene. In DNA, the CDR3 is TGTGCCAGCAGCAATTCACCCTGGGGCAATCAGCCCCAGCATTTT. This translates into CASSNSPWGNQPQHF.